The source of this T cell receptor (beta chain) is a study of regulatory T cells in long-lasting Graves disease. Study context: Antithyroid drugs had been given to newly diagnosed Graves' patients for under 3 months.

The germline CDR1 and CDR2 sequences are SNHLY and FYNNEI. CDR3 length: 15 residues. V lost 5 bases and J 6 bases, leaving 19 bases between the germline ends. Regarding the study as a whole: A greater number of public clonotypes (2,741) was shared by persistent patients than by new patients (over 900).

Time point described: newly diagnosed GD, antithyroid drugs for less than 3 months. The authors made the TCR library using RNA they extracted from PBMCs. According to the study, TCR beta libraries were built with iRepertoire HTBI primers and CDR3-region Arm-PCR. Each CDR3 protein is one row after TCRdb ran MiXCR on the multiplex PCR reads. There are 540,000 or so distinct CDR3 sequences in the sample; 13% occur only once, and over 7.5% lies in the top ten. In its sample, this clonotype was seen many times. Its antigen is currently unknown. These data were also filed under a second study, of T cells in Graves' hyperthyroidism and ophthalmopathy. Per that study: Reasons for excluding patients were uncontrolled infection, other autoimmune disease, pregnancy or lactation. HTBI primers were the set used in a first-round RT-PCR of the TCR CDR3.

The chain couples TRBV2 to TRBJ1-1; D is unresolved. The specimen was peripheral blood mononuclear cells (PBMCs), collected at new diagnosis, from a patient treated with antithyroid drugs. The sequence was obtained from a man younger than 40 with Graves disease. The CDR3 loop is CASSSEGGPPAEAFF. The CDR3 nucleotides are TGTGCCAGCAGTTCGGAGGGAGGCCCTCCTGCTGAAGCTTTCTTT. The full variable domain, in which reference TRBV2 and TRBJ1-1 provide the parts outside the CDR3, is EPEVTQTPSHQVTQMGQEVILRCVPISNHLYFYWYRQILGQKVEFLVSFYNNEISEKSEIFDDQFSVERPDGSNFTLKIRSTKLEDSAMYFCASSSEGGPPAEAFFGQGTRLTVV.